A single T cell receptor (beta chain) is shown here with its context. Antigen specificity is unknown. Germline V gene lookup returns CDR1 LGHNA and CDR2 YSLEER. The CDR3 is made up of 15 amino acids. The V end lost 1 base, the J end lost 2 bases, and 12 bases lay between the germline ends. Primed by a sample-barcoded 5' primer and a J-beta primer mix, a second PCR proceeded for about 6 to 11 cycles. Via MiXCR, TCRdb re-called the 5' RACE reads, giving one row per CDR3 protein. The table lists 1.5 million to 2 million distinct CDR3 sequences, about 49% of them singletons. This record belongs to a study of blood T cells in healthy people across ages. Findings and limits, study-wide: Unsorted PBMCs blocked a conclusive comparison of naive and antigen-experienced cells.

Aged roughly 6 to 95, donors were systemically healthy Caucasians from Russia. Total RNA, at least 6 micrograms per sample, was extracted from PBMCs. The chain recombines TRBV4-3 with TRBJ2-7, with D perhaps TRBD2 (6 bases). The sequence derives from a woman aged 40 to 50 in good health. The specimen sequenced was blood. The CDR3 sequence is CASSQVGGGTYEQYF. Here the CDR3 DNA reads TGCGCCAGCAGCCAAGTGGGTGGAGGGACCTACGAGCAGTACTTC.